One and the same sample provided the 21 T cell receptor beta chains below, sequenced in a study of T-cell memory formation after mild COVID-19. TCRdb fed the 5' RACE reads into MiXCR, producing one record per CDR3 protein. Here the sample spans approximately 290,000 distinct CDR3 sequences, approximately 8% being singletons. Sequencing was done on a sample of PBMCs or a T cell subset sorted from them (not recorded which). These receptors originate from a man aged 18 to 30 who had mild COVID-19 (a few samples of this study predate the infection). Cell type and time point are not known.

The CDR3: CASSTGQGRGYTF. In DNA, the CDR3 is TGTGCCAGCAGTACGGGACAGGGTCGGGGCTACACCTTC. The chain links TRBV12-3 or TRBV12-4 to TRBJ1-2, with TRBD1 identical over 9 bases. This CDR3 is 13 amino acids long. After removal of 5 bases from V and 8 bases from J, the junction contained 6 bases not matched to a gene.

The chain has TRBV6-5 and TRBJ1-1, with a weak D call TRBD1 (5 bases). The CDR3 is 15 amino acids. V was clipped by 7 bases and J by 0 bases, with 15 bases between them. The germline V gene has CDR1 MNHEY and CDR2 SVGAGI. The CDR3 nucleotides read TGTGCCAGCACCGGGGGAATGTTGATGAACACTGAAGCTTTCTTT. This codes for CASTGGMLMNTEAFF.

This clonotype has only a few counts. The genes are TRBV19 and TRBJ2-5, with D maybe TRBD1 (6 bases). Germline values: CDR1 LNHDA, CDR2 SQIVND (reference sequence). The V end was cut by 4 bases, the J end by 4 bases, with 16 bases between. This CDR3 spans 15 amino acids. CDR3 bases: TGTGCCAGTAGTAGAACCCGGGACAATTCAGAGACCCAGTACTTC. Amino acid sequence: CASSRTRDNSETQYF.

The V call is TRBV24-1, the J call TRBJ2-6; 10 bases match TRBD1. Germline assignment: CDR1 KGHDR and CDR2 SFDVKD. This CDR3 spans 17 amino acids. V lost 8 bases, J lost 0 bases, and 6 bases stayed unmatched. The CDR3 protein is CATNSGTGDSGANVLTF. The CDR3 DNA is TGTGCCACCAATAGCGGGACAGGGGACTCTGGGGCCAACGTCCTGACTTTC.

The table lists this clonotype with a few counts. The chain couples TRBV12-3 or TRBV12-4 to TRBJ1-5, with TRBD1 identical over 7 bases. This CDR3 has 16 residues. Losses at the gene ends were 6 bases for V and 6 bases for J; bases not matched to a gene: 14. In nucleotides, the CDR3 is TGTGCCAGCAGCTTCGACCTAACAGGGGCCGGTCAGCCCCAGCATTTT. Translated, it gives CASSFDLTGAGQPQHF.

This clonotype was seen a handful of times. V usage is TRBV5-1 and J usage is TRBJ2-1, with 7 bases lining up with TRBD1. Germline CDR1 is SGHRS and CDR2 is YFSETQ. V lost 4 bases, J lost 8 bases, and 6 bases stayed unmatched. The CDR3 is made up of 13 amino acids. CDR3 loop: CASSGEGAYEQFF. The CDR3 nucleotides read TGCGCCAGCAGCGGTGAGGGGGCTTATGAGCAGTTCTTC.

This clonotype was found a few times. This chain joins TRBV4-1 and TRBJ2-5; the D is unclear. V lost 1 base to trimming and J lost 4 bases, with 10 bases between them. Germline CDR1 MGHRA, CDR2 YSYEKL. The CDR3 sequence is 14 residues long. The CDR3 DNA sequence: TGCGCCAGCAGCCAAGGAGGCAGTTCAGAGACCCAGTACTTC. This gives the protein CASSQGGSSETQYF.

This clonotype showed up just a few times. The rearrangement links TRBV6-6 to TRBJ1-3; tentatively, D is TRBD1 (6 bases). Per germline, CDR1 MNHNY and CDR2 SVGAGI (reference sequence). The CDR3 consists of 19 residues. V lost 3 bases and J 0 bases, leaving 21 bases between the germline ends. The CDR3 bases are TGTGCCAGCAGTTATAGGGATTTAAGCGACAGGACCTCTGGAAACACCATATATTTT. It yields the protein CASSYRDLSDRTSGNTIYF.

The sample holds a few counts of this clonotype. The chain couples TRBV6-5 to TRBJ2-6; D gene ambiguous. Per germline, CDR1 MNHEY and CDR2 SVGAGI. V was shortened by 8 bases and J by 0 bases, with 11 bases between the two germline ends. The CDR3 runs 15 residues. CDR3 nucleotide sequence: TGTGCCAGCTGTAAGGAGATCTCTGGGGCCAACGTCCTGACTTTC. As protein: CASCKEISGANVLTF.

This clonotype turned up a few times. The CDR3: CSARDNNEQFF. The CDR3 DNA reads TGCAGTGCTAGAGATAACAATGAGCAGTTCTTC. The chain joins TRBV20-1 to TRBJ2-1, with D hard to call. The CDR3 consists of 11 residues. Trimming removed 0 bases from V and 5 bases from J, with 2 bases in between. Germline loops: CDR1 DFQATT, CDR2 SNEGSKA (reference sequence).

In DNA, the CDR3 is TGTGCCTGGAGGGGCGGTACGGGGGGGAACTACGAGCAGTACTTC. Translation gives CAWRGGTGGNYEQYF. The chain employs TRBV30 and TRBJ2-7, with 8 bases that match TRBD2. This CDR3 region has 15 residues. The germline V gene encodes CDR1 GTSNPN and CDR2 SVGIG (reference sequence). J was trimmed by 3 bases and V by 3 bases; bases with no gene match: 10.

The V and J genes are TRBV7-9 and TRBJ2-3; 7 bases fit TRBD2. The germline CDR1 and CDR2 sequences are SEHNR and FQNEAQ (reference sequence). J gave up 12 bases and V 7 bases, and 13 bases lay outside the gene matches. The CDR3 covers 13 residues. The CDR3 region has the DNA TGTGCCAGCACTGAGGTGGGGGGGGGTGCCCAGTATTTT. Protein product: CASTEVGGGAQYF. Combining the CDR3 with reference TRBV7-9 and TRBJ2-3 gives the whole variable domain DTGVSQNPRHKITKRGQNVTFRCDPISEHNRLYWYRQTLGQGPEFLTYFQNEAQLEKSRLLSDRFSAERPKGSFSTLEIQRTEQGDSAMYLCASTEVGGGAQYFGPGTRLTVL.

This clonotype was found a few times. This chain uses TRBV12-3 or TRBV12-4 with TRBJ2-1, with 11 bases matching TRBD1. This CDR3 contains 16 residues. J was trimmed by 10 bases and V by 3 bases; bases with no gene match: 11. CDR3 region: CASSLKVGTGGLEQFF. DNA of the CDR3: TGTGCCAGCAGTTTGAAGGTAGGGACAGGGGGTCTGGAGCAGTTCTTC.

The chain joins TRBV7-2 to TRBJ1-2; the D is unclear. Germline CDR1 and CDR2: SGHTA and FQGNSA. This CDR3 is 12 amino acids long. V was trimmed by 5 bases and J by 8 bases, leaving 12 bases between them. CDR3 sequence (DNA): TGTGCCAGCAGCGCCACCGGGTGGGGCTACACCTTC. It codes for CASSATGWGYTF.

A remark on this clonotype: This may come from a read error, since a much larger clone is one base off. The chain uses TRBV7-9 and TRBJ2-7; 7 nucleotides line up with TRBD1. The CDR3 has 13 residues. Germline lookup yields CDR1 SEHNR and CDR2 FQNEAQ (reference sequence). CDR3 residues: CDSSLIQGYEQYF. The CDR3 DNA reads as TGTGACAGCAGCTTAATACAGGGGTACGAGCAGTACTTC.

This sequence joins TRBV9 and TRBJ1-6; no definite D call. The CDR3 loop spans 13 amino acids. Trimming removed 2 bases from V and 8 bases from J, with 8 bases in between. Germline CDR1 and CDR2: SGDLS and YYNGEE. The CDR3 DNA is TGTGCCAGCAGCGTCGGAGTTGATTCACCCCTCCACTTT. Translation gives CASSVGVDSPLHF.

This clonotype has just a few counts. The chain links TRBV6-2 or TRBV6-3 to TRBJ2-7, with a weak D call TRBD1 (6 bases). Germline loops: CDR1 MNHEY, CDR2 SVGEGT. The CDR3 loop spans 14 amino acids. The V and J ends lost 0 bases and 7 bases respectively, with 13 bases between them. CDR3 DNA: TGTGCCAGCAGTTACTCTGGGACAAGTGGAGAGCAGTACGTC. It specifies CASSYSGTSGEQYV.

This clonotype was found a few times. V gene TRBV5-1 combines with J gene TRBJ2-5; TRBD1 agrees at 7 bases. V lost 4 bases, J lost 2 bases, and 2 bases stayed unmatched. The V gene's germline CDR1 is SGHRS and CDR2 YFSETQ. The CDR3 is made up of 13 amino acids. DNA for the CDR3: TGCGCCAGCAGCATACAGGGGCAAGAGACCCAGTACTTC. Translated, it gives CASSIQGQETQYF.

This clonotype was detected many times. The chain combines TRBV4-2 with TRBJ2-3, with a possible D match to TRBD2 (5 bases). The CDR3 totals 16 residues. CDR1 and CDR2 (germline): LGHNA, YNFKEQ. Trimming took off 6 bases at V and 1 base at J, with 17 bases between the two ends. The CDR3 loop reads CASRTIGVPGTDTQYF. The CDR3 nucleotides are TGTGCCAGCAGGACAATCGGGGTACCTGGCACAGATACGCAGTATTTT.

This clonotype was detected many times. This chain uses TRBV18 with TRBJ2-3; 9 bases align to TRBD2. V was clipped by 3 bases and J by 2 bases; unmatched bases: 6. CDR1 is KGHSH and CDR2 is LQKENI in the germline V gene. The CDR3 is 16 amino acids. The CDR3 spells CASSPLAGTTTDTQYF. DNA for the CDR3: TGTGCCAGCTCACCCCTAGCGGGGACCACCACAGATACGCAGTATTTT.

This clonotype was seen a handful of times. The V and J genes are TRBV7-2 and TRBJ1-2, with D hard to call. CDR3 length equals 14 residues. Trimming pared 3 bases from V and 6 bases from J, leaving 14 bases between. Per the germline V gene, CDR1 is SGHTA and CDR2 is FQGNSA. CDR3 sequence (DNA): TGTGCCAGCAGCTTGCCAGGTACAAGGGATGGCTACACCTTC. Translated, it gives CASSLPGTRDGYTF.